This T cell receptor beta chain was recorded in a study of OX40 agonist ivuxolimab in advanced cancers. The CDR3 has 15 amino acids. V gave up 6 bases and J gave up 4 bases; unmatched junction bases: 5. CDR1 MNHEY and CDR2 SVGAGI come from the germline V gene. The study, taken as a whole, reports: Clonal expansion from baseline to week 6 occurred in both CD4+ and CD8+ T cells.

Clones were sequenced by immunoSEQ multiplex PCR, and TCRdb holds only the in-frame ones, with some missing. The table records 30,000 or so clones, around 88% of them present only once. As regards this clone: Antigen unknown.

This specimen was CD4+ or CD8+ T cells sorted from blood, taken in a trial of the OX40 agonist ivuxolimab. This TCR came from an adult with an advanced solid tumor such as melanoma, head and neck, liver or kidney cancer. The chain carries TRBV6-5 and TRBJ2-2, with TRBD1 identical over 10 bases. CDR3 sequence: CASRVGTGATGELFF. CDR3 coding DNA: TGTGCCAGCAGGGTCGGGACAGGGGCCACCGGGGAGCTGTTTTTT.